The clone carrying this TCR beta chain was seen at least ten times. This record comes from a study of read filtering for tumor transcriptome and immune sequencing. This library used roughly 400 ng RNA and molecular barcoded adaptors spanning alpha/delta and beta/gamma chains. TCRdb processed the reads anew with MiXCR; each CDR3 protein has one entry. The data hold roughly 90,000 distinct CDR3 sequences, with 20% to 25% observed a single time. CDR1 is DFQATT, CDR2 SNEGSKA, per germline (reference sequence). After removal of 1 base from V and 1 base from J, the junction contained 5 bases not matched to a gene. CDR3 length: 16 residues.

Material: a population of CD138-negative cells sorted from bone marrow. The chain uses TRBV20-1 and TRBJ2-2, with 8 bases that match TRBD1. The receptor comes from a donor aged 40 or over with multiple myeloma. DNA for the CDR3: TGCAGTGCTAGAGTTCCGGGGACAGGGAACACCGGGGAGCTGTTTTTT. It specifies CSARVPGTGNTGELFF.